The 16 T cell receptor beta chains below were found in one sample sequenced in a study of T cell responses to AZD1222 COVID-19 vaccine. Using immunoSEQ multiplex PCR, the repertoire was profiled, and TCRdb retains in-frame clones only, with some absent. The sample includes roughly 200,000 clones, just over 90% of them seen just once. Sequenced here: peripheral blood, sampled 28 days after the second AZD1222 dose. The source of these receptors is an adult who received the AZD1222 COVID-19 vaccine.

The gene calls are TRBV5-1 and TRBJ1-2; D gene uncertain. CDR3 length: 13 amino acids. Germline lookup yields CDR1 SGHRS and CDR2 YFSETQ. The germline V and J ends were trimmed by 4 bases and 8 bases, with 15 bases remaining between them. The CDR3 is CASSPNAQGGYTF. Written as DNA, the CDR3 is TGCGCCAGCAGCCCGAATGCCCAAGGGGGCTACACCTTC.

This chain joins TRBV28 and TRBJ2-5; 7 bases match TRBD1. Germline assignment: CDR1 MDHEN and CDR2 SYDVKM. With 7 bases clipped from V and 4 bases from J, the junction kept 12 bases outside the gene matches. The CDR3 is 15 amino acids. The CDR3 DNA sequence: TGTGCCAGCACCCAAATCAAGGGGGCGAGAGAGACCCAGTACTTC. Translating gives CASTQIKGARETQYF.

The chain joins TRBV7-9 to TRBJ1-5; D is undetermined. V shed 1 base and J shed 3 bases, with 7 bases lying between them. CDR3 length equals 14 residues. Per the germline V gene, CDR1 is SEHNR and CDR2 is FQNEAQ (reference sequence). The CDR3 reads CASSLGGFNQPQHF. In DNA form, the CDR3 reads TGTGCCAGCAGCTTAGGAGGGTTCAATCAGCCCCAGCATTTT.

This chain joins TRBV11-2 and TRBJ2-5; 7 bases agree with TRBD2. Germline trimming cut 5 bases from V and 2 bases from J; bases unmatched to any gene: 2. This CDR3 comprises 13 residues. The germline gives CDR1 SGHAT, CDR2 FQNNGV. The CDR3 reads CASSAGRQETQYF. DNA of the CDR3: TGTGCCAGCAGCGCCGGGAGGCAAGAGACCCAGTACTTC.

This clone was observed a single time. The chain combines TRBV19 with TRBJ2-6, with a tentative D call TRBD1 (5 bases). Deletions cut 4 bases from V and 1 base from J, with 8 bases between. The CDR3 is made up of 15 amino acids. CDR1 is LNHDA and CDR2 is SQIVND in the germline V gene (reference sequence). The CDR3 DNA is TGTGCCAGTAGTACCCAGGGATCTGGGGCCAACGTCCTGACTTTC. It specifies CASSTQGSGANVLTF.

V gene TRBV5-1 combines with J gene TRBJ2-7; a possible D gene is TRBD1 (6 bases). The germline CDR1 and CDR2 sequences are SGHRS and YFSETQ. The CDR3 spans 16 residues. V lost 4 bases and J 2 bases, leaving 19 bases between the germline ends. For the CDR3, the DNA is TGCGCCAGCAGCCTCTATACGACAGGTTTTACCTACGAGCAGTACTTC. Translation: CASSLYTTGFTYEQYF.

The J gene is TRBJ2-2, the V gene TRBV2; no clear D. The V and J ends lost 2 bases and 2 bases respectively, with 6 bases between them. Germline V gives CDR1 SNHLY, CDR2 FYNNEI. This CDR3 is 14 amino acids long. CDR3 DNA: TGTGCCAGCAGTGAAATCAGAAACACCGGGGAGCTGTTTTTT. Its protein is CASSEIRNTGELFF.

V is TRBV7-2 and J is TRBJ1-5; the match to TRBD1 covers 7 bases. Germline trimming cut 5 bases from V and 0 bases from J; bases unmatched to any gene: 7. In germline, CDR1 is SGHTA, CDR2 FQGNSA. There are 16 residues in the CDR3. CDR3 sequence reads: CASSGAQGISNQPQHF. The CDR3, as DNA: TGTGCCAGCAGCGGAGCACAGGGGATTAGCAATCAGCCCCAGCATTTT.

This chain uses TRBV5-6 with TRBJ2-7; TRBD2 matches at 7 bases. The CDR3 is 16 residues long. The germline gives CDR1 SGHDT, CDR2 YYEEEE. V was clipped by 0 bases and J by 0 bases; unmatched bases: 6. The CDR3 protein is CASSLAGRTSSYEQYF. The CDR3 DNA reads as TGTGCCAGCAGCTTGGCTGGGCGGACTAGCTCCTACGAGCAGTACTTC.

The chain recombines TRBV5-4 with TRBJ2-1, with 9 bases aligning to TRBD2. This CDR3 region has 16 residues. Unmatched junction bases numbered 5, after V lost 0 bases and J lost 4 bases. The germline V gene has CDR1 SGHNT and CDR2 YYREEE (reference sequence). The CDR3 is CASSLGGGAPYNEQFF. CDR3 nucleotides: TGTGCCAGCAGCTTGGGCGGGGGGGCTCCTTACAATGAGCAGTTCTTC.

This chain uses TRBV2 with TRBJ1-2; 8 nucleotides match TRBD1. Germline CDR1 SNHLY, CDR2 FYNNEI. There are 15 residues in the CDR3. V was clipped by 4 bases and J by 4 bases; unmatched bases: 8. The CDR3 bases are TGTGCCAGCAGTGCTCAGGGGGCCCCTACCTATGGCTACACCTTC. Protein product: CASSAQGAPTYGYTF.

This sequence joins TRBV27 and TRBJ2-7; TRBD1 agrees at 8 bases. There are 15 residues in the CDR3. After removal of 5 bases from V and 1 base from J, the junction contained 7 bases not matched to a gene. CDR1 is MNHEY and CDR2 is SMNVEV in the germline V gene (reference sequence). The chain's CDR3 is CASSPRTGHSYEQYF. For the CDR3, the DNA is TGTGCCAGCAGTCCCAGGACAGGGCATTCCTACGAGCAGTACTTC.

This clone was observed once. V gene TRBV5-1 combines with J gene TRBJ1-2; D ambiguous. This CDR3 region has 13 residues. The V end was cut by 4 bases, the J end by 3 bases, with 10 bases between. Germline lookup yields CDR1 SGHRS and CDR2 YFSETQ. The CDR3 nucleotides read TGCGCCAGCAGCCGGCAGGTCGACTATGGCTACACCTTC. Translated, it gives CASSRQVDYGYTF.

As regards this clone: An end of the junction does not agree with germline; a read error may underlie this. The chain has TRBV11-2 and TRBJ2-2; the match to TRBD2 covers 7 bases. Germline assignment: CDR1 SGHAT and CDR2 FQNNGV. The CDR3 length is 16 residues. CDR3 sequence (DNA): TGTGCCAGCAGCCTAGAACTAGCGCTAAACACCGGGGAGCTGTTTTTT. Translation: CASSLELALNTGELFF.

Here the CDR3 DNA reads TGTGCCAGCAGTGGAAGCGGGAGCCCGGGGGAGACCCAGTACTTC. Protein: CASSGSGSPGETQYF. The chain carries TRBV2 and TRBJ2-5; 8 positions match TRBD2. The CDR3 loop spans 15 amino acids. Germline V lookup: CDR1 SNHLY, CDR2 FYNNEI. V lost 4 bases, J lost 5 bases, and 9 bases stayed unmatched.

V usage is TRBV27 and J usage is TRBJ2-1; D is uncertain. Germline V gives CDR1 MNHEY, CDR2 SMNVEV (reference sequence). V lost 6 bases and J lost 3, with 9 bases in between. The CDR3 sequence is 13 residues long. The CDR3 nucleotides read TGTGCCAGCAGGGAAGTACACTACAATGAGCAGTTCTTC. This translates into CASREVHYNEQFF.